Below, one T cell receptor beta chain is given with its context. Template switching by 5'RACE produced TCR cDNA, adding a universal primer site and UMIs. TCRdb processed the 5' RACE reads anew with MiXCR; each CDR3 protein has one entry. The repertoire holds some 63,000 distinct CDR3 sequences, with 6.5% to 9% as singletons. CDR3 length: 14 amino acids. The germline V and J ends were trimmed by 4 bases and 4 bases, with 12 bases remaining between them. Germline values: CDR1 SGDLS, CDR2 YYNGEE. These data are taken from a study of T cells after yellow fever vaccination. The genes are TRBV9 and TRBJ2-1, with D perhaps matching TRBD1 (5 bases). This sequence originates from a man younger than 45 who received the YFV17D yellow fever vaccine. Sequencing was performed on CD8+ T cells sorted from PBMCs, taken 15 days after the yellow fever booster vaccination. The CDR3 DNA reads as TGTGCCAGCAGCACGACAGACATGTACAATGAGCAGTTCTTC. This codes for CASSTTDMYNEQFF.